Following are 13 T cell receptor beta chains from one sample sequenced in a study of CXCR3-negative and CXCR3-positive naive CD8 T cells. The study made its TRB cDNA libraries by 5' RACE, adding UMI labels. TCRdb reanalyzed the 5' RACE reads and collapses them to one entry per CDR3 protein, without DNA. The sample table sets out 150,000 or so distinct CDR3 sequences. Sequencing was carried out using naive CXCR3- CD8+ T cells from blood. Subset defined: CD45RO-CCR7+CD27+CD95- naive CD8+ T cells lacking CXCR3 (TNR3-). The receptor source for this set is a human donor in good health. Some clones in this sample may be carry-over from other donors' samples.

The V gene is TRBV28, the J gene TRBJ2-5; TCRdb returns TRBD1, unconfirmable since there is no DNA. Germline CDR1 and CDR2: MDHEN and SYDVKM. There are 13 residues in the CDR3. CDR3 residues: CASGGRGEETQYF.

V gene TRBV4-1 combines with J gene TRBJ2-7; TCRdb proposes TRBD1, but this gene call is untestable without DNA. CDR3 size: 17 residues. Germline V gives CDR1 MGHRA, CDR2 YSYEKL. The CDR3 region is CASSQDAAGDRTYEQYF.

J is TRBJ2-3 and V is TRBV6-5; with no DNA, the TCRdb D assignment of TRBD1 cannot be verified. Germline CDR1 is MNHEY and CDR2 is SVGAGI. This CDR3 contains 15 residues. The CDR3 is CASSYSQGYTDTQYF.

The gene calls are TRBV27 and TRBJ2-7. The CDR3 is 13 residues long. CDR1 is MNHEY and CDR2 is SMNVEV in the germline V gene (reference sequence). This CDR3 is CASSLVGFHEQYF.

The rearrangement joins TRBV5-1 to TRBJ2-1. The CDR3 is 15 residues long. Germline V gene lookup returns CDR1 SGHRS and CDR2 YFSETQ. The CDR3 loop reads CASADPPTSYNEQFF.

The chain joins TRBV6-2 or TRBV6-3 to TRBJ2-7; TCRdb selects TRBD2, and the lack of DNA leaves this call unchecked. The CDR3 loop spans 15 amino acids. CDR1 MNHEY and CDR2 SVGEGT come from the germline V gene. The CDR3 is CASRPVGGGSYEQYF.

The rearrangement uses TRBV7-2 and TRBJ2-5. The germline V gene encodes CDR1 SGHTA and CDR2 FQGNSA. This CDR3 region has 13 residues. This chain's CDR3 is CASSLWWEETQYF.

The CDR3 here is CASSLPAGGTGGNQPQHF. The J gene is TRBJ1-5, the V gene TRBV28; TCRdb calls TRBD1, which cannot be checked without DNA. Germline V gene lookup returns CDR1 MDHEN and CDR2 SYDVKM. CDR3 length equals 18 residues.

Here the CDR3 reads CASSLDHGDEQYF. The chain links TRBV11-2 to TRBJ2-7. This CDR3 contains 13 residues. Germline CDR1 and CDR2: SGHAT and FQNNGV.

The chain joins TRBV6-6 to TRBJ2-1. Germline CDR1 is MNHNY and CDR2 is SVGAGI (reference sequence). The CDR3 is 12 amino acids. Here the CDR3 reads CASSYSANEQFF.

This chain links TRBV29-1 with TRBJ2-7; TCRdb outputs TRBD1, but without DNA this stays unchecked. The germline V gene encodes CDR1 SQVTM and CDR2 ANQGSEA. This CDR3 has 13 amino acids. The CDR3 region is CSVEGGQGYEQYF.

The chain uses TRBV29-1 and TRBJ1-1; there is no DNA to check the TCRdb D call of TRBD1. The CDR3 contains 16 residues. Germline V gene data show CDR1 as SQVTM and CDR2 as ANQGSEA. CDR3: CSATGGKKQGNTEAFF.

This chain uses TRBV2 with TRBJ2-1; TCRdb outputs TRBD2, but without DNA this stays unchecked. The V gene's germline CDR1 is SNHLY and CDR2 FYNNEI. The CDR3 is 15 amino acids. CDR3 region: CASSDRIGLAEEQFF.